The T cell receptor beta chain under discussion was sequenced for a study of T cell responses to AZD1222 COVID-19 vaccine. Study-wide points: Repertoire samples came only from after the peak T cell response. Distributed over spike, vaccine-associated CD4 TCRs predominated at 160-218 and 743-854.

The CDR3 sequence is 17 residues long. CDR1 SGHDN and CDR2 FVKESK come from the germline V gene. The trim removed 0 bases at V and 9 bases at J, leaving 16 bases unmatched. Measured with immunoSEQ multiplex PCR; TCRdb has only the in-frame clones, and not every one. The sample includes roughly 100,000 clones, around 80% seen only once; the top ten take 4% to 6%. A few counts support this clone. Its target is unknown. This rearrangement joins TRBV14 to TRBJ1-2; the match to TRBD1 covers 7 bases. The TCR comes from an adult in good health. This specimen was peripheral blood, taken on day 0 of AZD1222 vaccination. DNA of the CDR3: TGTGCCAGCAGCCAAGATAGGAGGGGGCTCACCCGGGGGAGCTACACCTTC. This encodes CASSQDRRGLTRGSYTF.